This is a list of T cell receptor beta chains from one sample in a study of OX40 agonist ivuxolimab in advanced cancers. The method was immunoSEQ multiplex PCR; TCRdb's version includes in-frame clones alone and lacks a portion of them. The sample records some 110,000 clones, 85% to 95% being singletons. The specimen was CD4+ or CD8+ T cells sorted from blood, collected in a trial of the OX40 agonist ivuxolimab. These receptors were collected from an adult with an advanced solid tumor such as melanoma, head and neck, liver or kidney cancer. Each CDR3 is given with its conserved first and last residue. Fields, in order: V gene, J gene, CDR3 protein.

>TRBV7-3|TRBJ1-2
CASSLDGVGYTF
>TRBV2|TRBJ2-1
CASKIAGGNMDEQFF
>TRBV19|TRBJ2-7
CASSPGAYEQYF
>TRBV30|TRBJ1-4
CAWSGTGDGREKLFF
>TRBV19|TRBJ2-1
CASSISTGYNEQFF
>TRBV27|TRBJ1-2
CASSLGGQNNYGYTF
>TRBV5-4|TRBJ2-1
CASSALAGGNNEQFF
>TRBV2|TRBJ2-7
CASMIAVGEQYF
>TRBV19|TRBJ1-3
CASSIAGAGGNTIYF
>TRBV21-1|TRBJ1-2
CASSKGTGGELFGYTF